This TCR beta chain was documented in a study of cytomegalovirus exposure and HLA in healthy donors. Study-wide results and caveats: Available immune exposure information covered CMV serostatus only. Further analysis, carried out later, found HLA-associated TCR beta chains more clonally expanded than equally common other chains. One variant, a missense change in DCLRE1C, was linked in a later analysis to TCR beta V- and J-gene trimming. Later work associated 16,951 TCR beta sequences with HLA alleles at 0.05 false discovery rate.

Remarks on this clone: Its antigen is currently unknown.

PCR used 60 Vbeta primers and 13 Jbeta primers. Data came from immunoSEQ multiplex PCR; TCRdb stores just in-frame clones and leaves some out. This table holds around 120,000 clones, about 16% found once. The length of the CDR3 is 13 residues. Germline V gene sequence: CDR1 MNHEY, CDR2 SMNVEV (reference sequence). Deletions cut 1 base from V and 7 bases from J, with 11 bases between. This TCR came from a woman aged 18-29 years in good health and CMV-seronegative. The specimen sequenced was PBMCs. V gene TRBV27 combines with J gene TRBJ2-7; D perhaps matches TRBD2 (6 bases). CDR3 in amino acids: CASSLWWGVEQYF. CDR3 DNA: TGTGCCAGCAGTTTATGGTGGGGGGTGGAGCAGTACTTC.